The sample holds one count of the clone carrying this TCR beta chain. The entry originates in a study of blood T cell repertoires in COVID-19. Study background: The United States, Italy and Spain provided the acute and convalescent COVID-19 samples. The cDNA or gDNA used as material had been derived from T cells, B-cell-depleted T cells, or PBMCs.

In the authors' workflow: From reference gene primer amplification, estimates of nucleated cell counts were derived. TCRdb's copy holds only in-frame clones and misses some; the assay was immunoSEQ multiplex PCR. For V, J and clone size, that table is used; D and trimming come from the DNA. The repertoire holds 150,000 to 200,000 clones, with over 80% as singletons. The V and J ends lost 3 bases and 7 bases respectively, with 13 bases between them. This CDR3 region has 14 residues. CDR1 and CDR2 (germline): SGDLS, YYNGEE. The chain couples TRBV9 to TRBJ2-2; D ambiguous. The sequence was obtained from a woman in her thirties with acute or convalescent COVID-19. Material for sequencing was peripheral blood. The CDR3 nucleotides are TGTGCCAGCAGCGCGCTGAGCCCGGGCGGGGAGCTGTTTTTT. It specifies CASSALSPGGELFF.